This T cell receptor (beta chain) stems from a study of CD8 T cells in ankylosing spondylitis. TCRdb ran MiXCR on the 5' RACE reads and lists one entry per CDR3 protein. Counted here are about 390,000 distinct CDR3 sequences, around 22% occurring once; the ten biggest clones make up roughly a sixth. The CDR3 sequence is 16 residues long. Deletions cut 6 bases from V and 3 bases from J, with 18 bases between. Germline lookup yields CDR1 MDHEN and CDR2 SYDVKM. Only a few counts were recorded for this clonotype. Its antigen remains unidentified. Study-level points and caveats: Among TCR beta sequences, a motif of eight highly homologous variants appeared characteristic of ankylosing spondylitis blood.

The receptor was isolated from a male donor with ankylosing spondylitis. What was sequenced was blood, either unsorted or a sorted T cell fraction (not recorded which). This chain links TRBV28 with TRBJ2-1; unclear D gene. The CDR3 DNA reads TGTGCCAGCAGCGTGACCCGGGCAAACAACTACAATGAGCAGTTCTTC. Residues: CASSVTRANNYNEQFF.